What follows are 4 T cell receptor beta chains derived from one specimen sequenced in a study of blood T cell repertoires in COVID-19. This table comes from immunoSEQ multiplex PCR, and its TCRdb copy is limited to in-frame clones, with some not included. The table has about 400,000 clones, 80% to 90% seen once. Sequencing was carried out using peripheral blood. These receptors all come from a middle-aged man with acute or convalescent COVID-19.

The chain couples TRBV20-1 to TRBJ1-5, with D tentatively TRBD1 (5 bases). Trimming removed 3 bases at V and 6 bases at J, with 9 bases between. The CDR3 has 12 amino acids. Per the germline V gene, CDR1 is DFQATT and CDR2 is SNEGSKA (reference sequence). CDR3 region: CSASGGAQPQHF. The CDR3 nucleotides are TGCAGTGCTAGTGGTGGGGCTCAGCCCCAGCATTTT.

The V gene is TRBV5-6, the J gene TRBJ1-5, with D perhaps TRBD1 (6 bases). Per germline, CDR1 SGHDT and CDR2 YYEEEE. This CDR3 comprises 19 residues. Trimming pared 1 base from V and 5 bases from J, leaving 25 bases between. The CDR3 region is CASSLTGSRHWVPYQPQHF. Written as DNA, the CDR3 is TGTGCCAGCAGCTTGACAGGGAGTAGGCACTGGGTACCCTATCAGCCCCAGCATTTT. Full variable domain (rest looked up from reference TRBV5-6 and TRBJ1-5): DAGVTQSPTHLIKTRGQQVTLRCSPKSGHDTVSWYQQALGQGPQFIFQYYEEEERQRGNFPDRFSGHQFPNYSSELNVNALLLGDSALYLCASSLTGSRHWVPYQPQHFGDGTRLSIL.

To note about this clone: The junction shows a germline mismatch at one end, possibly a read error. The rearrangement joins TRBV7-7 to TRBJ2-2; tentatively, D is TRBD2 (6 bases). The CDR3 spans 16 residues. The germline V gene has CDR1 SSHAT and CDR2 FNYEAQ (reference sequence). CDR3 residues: CASSLMGGPNTGELFF. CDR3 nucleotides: TGTGCTAGCAGCTTAATGGGGGGTCCGAACACCGGGGAGCTGTTTTTT.

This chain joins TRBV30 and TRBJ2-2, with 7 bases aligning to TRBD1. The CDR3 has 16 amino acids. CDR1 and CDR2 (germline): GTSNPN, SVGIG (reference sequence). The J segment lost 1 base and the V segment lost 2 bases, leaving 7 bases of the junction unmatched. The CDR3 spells CAWSLDDRENTGELFF. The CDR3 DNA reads TGTGCCTGGAGTCTAGACGACAGGGAGAACACCGGGGAGCTGTTTTTT.